These 13 T cell receptor beta chains came from one sample sequenced in a study of shared clonotypes between healthy human individuals. The assay was immunoSEQ multiplex PCR, and TCRdb's table has in-frame clones only and misses some. The repertoire includes about 470,000 clones, roughly three quarters of them detected once, and around 14% sits in the top ten. Input material: PBMCs. These receptors were obtained from a woman in her thirties or forties in good health. Some clones in this sample may be carry-over from other donors' samples.

This clone appeared a few times. The rearrangement joins TRBV30 to TRBJ1-5, with 9 bases aligning to TRBD1. In germline, CDR1 is GTSNPN, CDR2 SVGIG (reference sequence). The CDR3 contains 14 residues. V shed 1 base and J 4 bases; nucleotides not matched to a gene: 2. CDR3 DNA sequence: TGTGCCTGGAGTGGGGGACAGGGTAATCAGCCCCAGCATTTT. Its protein is CAWSGGQGNQPQHF.

The rearrangement links TRBV6-5 to TRBJ2-2; the match to TRBD2 covers 7 bases. CDR1 MNHEY and CDR2 SVGAGI come from the germline V gene. The J segment lost 4 bases and the V segment lost 7 bases, leaving 9 bases of the junction unmatched. CDR3 length: 15 amino acids. The CDR3 sequence: CASTVGRPTTGELFF. Written as DNA, the CDR3 is TGTGCCAGCACGGTCGGGAGGCCAACCACCGGGGAGCTGTTTTTT.

The gene calls are TRBV18 and TRBJ2-3, with D possibly matching TRBD1 (6 bases). Looked up from germline, CDR1 is KGHSH and CDR2 is LQKENI. V lost 4 bases to trimming and J lost 0 bases, with 8 bases between them. The CDR3 is 14 residues long. CDR3 nucleotide sequence: TGTGCCAGCTCACGGGACACTAGCACAGATACGCAGTATTTT. Its protein is CASSRDTSTDTQYF.

The chain is built from TRBV27 and TRBJ1-5, with 12 bases identical to TRBD1. With 5 bases clipped from V and 3 bases from J, the junction kept 5 bases outside the gene matches. Germline CDR1 MNHEY, CDR2 SMNVEV (reference sequence). CDR3 length equals 16 residues. The CDR3 DNA reads TGTGCCAGCAGTCCGGGGACAGGGGGCCACAATCAGCCCCAGCATTTT. This encodes CASSPGTGGHNQPQHF.

The chain uses TRBV4-1 and TRBJ1-2; tentatively, D is TRBD1 (5 bases). This CDR3 comprises 15 residues. The germline V and J ends were trimmed by 0 bases and 8 bases, with 16 bases remaining between them. Germline CDR1 reads MGHRA; CDR2 reads YSYEKL. The CDR3 nucleotides read TGCGCCAGCAGCCAAGATGAAAACAGGATTGTCGGCTACACCTTC. Protein: CASSQDENRIVGYTF.

On this clone itself: The sample holds other DNA sequences that translate to the same CDR3. The V and J genes are TRBV5-1 and TRBJ2-1, with D unresolved. CDR1 and CDR2 (germline): SGHRS, YFSETQ. The CDR3 is made up of 13 amino acids. The V end lost 2 bases, the J end lost 4 bases, and 7 bases lay between the germline ends. The DNA for the CDR3 is TGCGCCAGCAGCTTAGGGCAGTACAATGAGCAGTTCTTC. Translated, it gives CASSLGQYNEQFF.

A single count supports this clone. This rearrangement joins TRBV28 to TRBJ1-1; D possibly corresponds to TRBD1 (5 bases). The germline CDR1 and CDR2 sequences are MDHEN and SYDVKM. V lost 8 bases and J 3 bases, leaving 16 bases between the germline ends. This CDR3 has 14 residues. This chain's CDR3 is CASGRGMEDTEAFF. CDR3 nucleotide sequence: TGTGCCAGCGGTAGGGGTATGGAGGACACTGAAGCTTTCTTT.

J is TRBJ2-7 and V is TRBV2; possible D gene TRBD1, 6 bases. Germline V CDR1 and CDR2: SNHLY, FYNNEI. This CDR3 spans 13 amino acids. V shed 11 bases and J shed 0 bases, with 14 bases lying between them. The CDR3 protein is CAAGQGSSYEQYF. CDR3 bases: TGTGCCGCTGGGCAGGGGAGCTCCTACGAGCAGTACTTC. The entire variable domain, with the rest obtained from reference TRBV2 and TRBJ2-7, is as follows: EPEVTQTPSHQVTQMGQEVILRCVPISNHLYFYWYRQILGQKVEFLVSFYNNEISEKSEIFDDQFSVERPDGSNFTLKIRSTKLEDSAMYFCAAGQGSSYEQYFGPGTRLTVT.

The chain is built from TRBV10-3 and TRBJ2-7; 8 bases map to TRBD2. Germline assignment: CDR1 ENHRY and CDR2 SYGVKD. V was clipped by 0 bases and J by 2 bases; unmatched bases: 9. The CDR3 has 17 residues. The CDR3 DNA reads TGTGCCATCAGTGAGTCGGAGGCTAGCGGGCCTCCCTACGAGCAGTACTTC. It is translated as CAISESEASGPPYEQYF.

Here the CDR3 DNA reads TGTGCCAGCAGGGGGGCCAGCACACGACACACAGATACGCAGTATTTT. Amino acids: CASRGASTRHTDTQYF. V usage is TRBV6-4 and J usage is TRBJ2-3; weak D call: TRBD1 (6 bases). CDR3 length: 16 residues. From germline, CDR1 is MRHNA and CDR2 SNTAGT. Deletions cut 6 bases from V and 2 bases from J, with 18 bases between.

CDR3 sequence: CASSLLGLAPGELFF. The DNA of the CDR3 is TGTGCCAGCAGCTTATTGGGACTAGCACCCGGGGAGCTGTTTTTT. The rearrangement uses TRBV7-2 and TRBJ2-2; 9 nucleotides line up with TRBD2. Germline-derived CDR1 and CDR2 are SGHTA and FQGNSA. The CDR3 sequence is 15 residues long. With 2 bases clipped from V and 6 bases from J, the junction kept 4 bases outside the gene matches.

The chain employs TRBV5-1 and TRBJ2-5; possibly TRBD2 for D (5 bases). The CDR3 has 14 amino acids. V gave up 4 bases and J gave up 4 bases, with 14 bases separating them. Germline CDR1 and CDR2: SGHRS and YFSETQ. DNA for the CDR3: TGCGCCAGCAGCCCGTTTGCGGGTAGAGAGACCCAGTACTTC. It is translated as CASSPFAGRETQYF.

This chain connects TRBV5-1 to TRBJ2-7, with 8 nucleotides matching TRBD2. There are 15 residues in the CDR3. Germline CDR1 SGHRS, CDR2 YFSETQ. With 3 bases clipped from V and 5 bases from J, the junction kept 10 bases outside the gene matches. The CDR3 is CASSSTGAGGNEQYF. DNA of the CDR3: TGCGCCAGCAGCTCTACCGGTGCGGGAGGCAACGAGCAGTACTTC.